This T cell receptor beta chain was profiled in a study of cytomegalovirus exposure and HLA in healthy donors. Overall study findings and caveats: Later analysis revealed greater clonal expansion in HLA-associated TCR beta chains than in equally common others. Follow-up analysis found HLA locus-dependent TCR association rates, highest for DRB1 and lowest for HLA-C. In a later analysis, TCR beta V- and J-gene trimming showed a link to a missense DCLRE1C variant.

13 Jbeta primers and 60 Vbeta primers were used for the PCR. Generated by immunoSEQ multiplex PCR, the TCRdb table keeps only in-frame clones and is missing some. The listing records some 200,000 clones. Germline loops: CDR1 SGHAT, CDR2 FQNNGV. The CDR3 has 15 amino acids. With 2 bases removed from V and 0 bases from J, the gap between germline ends came to 11 bases. As for this clone: What it binds is unknown.

Sequencing was carried out using PBMCs. The clonotype was recovered from a boy aged 5 to 17 in good health and CMV-seronegative. This sequence joins TRBV11-2 and TRBJ2-7; D unclear. The DNA of the CDR3 is TGTGCCAGCAGCTTAAGATTTCAGGCCTCCTACGAGCAGTACTTC. Translation: CASSLRFQASYEQYF.